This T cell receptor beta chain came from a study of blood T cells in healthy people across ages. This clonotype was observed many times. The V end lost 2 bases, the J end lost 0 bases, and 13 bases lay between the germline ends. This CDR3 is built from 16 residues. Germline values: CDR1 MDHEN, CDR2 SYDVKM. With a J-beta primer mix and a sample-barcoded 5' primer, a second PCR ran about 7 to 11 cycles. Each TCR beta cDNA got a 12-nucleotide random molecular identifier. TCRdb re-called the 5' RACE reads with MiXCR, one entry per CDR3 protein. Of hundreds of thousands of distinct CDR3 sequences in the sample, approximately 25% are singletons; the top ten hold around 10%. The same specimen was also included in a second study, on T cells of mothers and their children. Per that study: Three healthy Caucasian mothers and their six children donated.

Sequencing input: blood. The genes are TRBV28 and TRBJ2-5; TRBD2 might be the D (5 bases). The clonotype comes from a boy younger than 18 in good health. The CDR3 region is CASSLSISGYQETQYF. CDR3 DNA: TGTGCCAGCAGTTTAAGTATATCGGGGTACCAAGAGACCCAGTACTTC.